These 3 T cell receptor beta chains originate from one sample sequenced in a study of OX40 agonist ivuxolimab in advanced cancers. Library construction relied on the immunoSEQ multiplex PCR assay. Entries here come from immuneACCESS through TCRdb and include only in-frame sequences with V and J called. Some clones fail to appear in such tables; in the studies checked, an unresolved V gene covers under half of the shortfall, and the cause of the remainder is unknown. Across this sample there are more than 45,000 clones, with about 85% seen only once. The ten top clones hold about 4.7% of the sample. Specimen: CD4+ or CD8+ T cells sorted from blood, collected in a trial of the OX40 agonist ivuxolimab. The receptors were sampled from an adult with an advanced solid tumor such as melanoma, head and neck, liver or kidney cancer.

The genes are TRBV9 and TRBJ2-3, with a possible D match to TRBD1 (6 bases). The CDR3 is made up of 14 amino acids. V was clipped by 3 bases and J by 7 bases, with 15 bases between them. The germline CDR1 and CDR2 sequences are SGDLS and YYNGEE. In nucleotides, the CDR3 is TGTGCCAGCAGCGCCCTCCTCGACAGGAATACGCAGTATTTT. This gives the protein CASSALLDRNTQYF.

This rearrangement joins TRBV28 to TRBJ2-1; TRBD2 matches at 10 bases. V shed 7 bases, J shed 2 bases, and the junction held 8 bases outside the gene matches. Germline CDR1 MDHEN, CDR2 SYDVKM. CDR3 size: 16 residues. CDR3 nucleotides: TGTGCCAGCACCCCCTGGAGCGGGAGGGCCTACAATGAGCAGTTCTTC. Translating gives CASTPWSGRAYNEQFF.

The chain is built from TRBV6-1 and TRBJ1-1; D remains unclear. This CDR3 region has 17 residues. Trimming removed 3 bases from V and 8 bases from J, with 25 bases in between. Germline CDR1 reads MNHNS; CDR2 reads SASEGT. This chain's CDR3 is CASSDPEYDRSNKEAFF. The CDR3 bases are TGTGCCAGCAGTGACCCGGAGTATGACCGGAGCAATAAGGAAGCTTTCTTT.